Detailed here is one T cell receptor (beta chain). Its antigen is undetermined. This entry is derived from a study of long-term antiretroviral therapy in people with HIV. General study results and limits: ART was followed by higher diversity that remained below transplant donor controls.

The CDR3 loop spans 17 amino acids. Trimming left V 2 bases short and J 6 bases short, with 18 bases between. Looked up from germline, CDR1 is SGHKS and CDR2 is YYEKEE (reference sequence). Version v3.0 of the immunoSEQ assay was performed at survey level. Clones were read by immunoSEQ multiplex PCR, and TCRdb kept only the in-frame ones, dropping some. The table has tens of thousands of clones, around 81% seen once. The sample here was unsorted PBMCs, taken 0.1 years before starting antiretroviral therapy. This TCR was sampled from a man aged 35-49 years with HIV. This rearrangement joins TRBV5-5 to TRBJ1-6; TRBD1 is a possible D gene (6 bases). The DNA of the CDR3 is TGTGCCAGCAGCTTACGGACAGAGGGCCTTGGTAATTCACCCCTCCACTTT. Translation: CASSLRTEGLGNSPLHF.